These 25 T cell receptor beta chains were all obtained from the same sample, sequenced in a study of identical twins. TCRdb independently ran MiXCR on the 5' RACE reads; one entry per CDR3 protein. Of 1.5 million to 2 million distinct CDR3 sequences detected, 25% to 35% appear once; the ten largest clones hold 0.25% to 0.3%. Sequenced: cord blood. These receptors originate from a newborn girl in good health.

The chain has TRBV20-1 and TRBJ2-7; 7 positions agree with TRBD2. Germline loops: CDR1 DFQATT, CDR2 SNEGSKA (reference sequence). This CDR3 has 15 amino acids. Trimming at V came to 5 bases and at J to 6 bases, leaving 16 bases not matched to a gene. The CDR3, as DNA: TGCAGTGCTTGCTCCCTCCCCACTAGCGATCGCGAGCAGTACTTC. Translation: CSACSLPTSDREQYF.

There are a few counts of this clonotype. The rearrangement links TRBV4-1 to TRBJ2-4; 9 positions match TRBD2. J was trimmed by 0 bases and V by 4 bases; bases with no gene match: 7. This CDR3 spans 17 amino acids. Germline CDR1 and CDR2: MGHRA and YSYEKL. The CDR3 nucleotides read TGCGCCAGCAGCCCTCAGACTAGCGGACTAGCCAAAAACATTCAGTACTTC. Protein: CASSPQTSGLAKNIQYF.

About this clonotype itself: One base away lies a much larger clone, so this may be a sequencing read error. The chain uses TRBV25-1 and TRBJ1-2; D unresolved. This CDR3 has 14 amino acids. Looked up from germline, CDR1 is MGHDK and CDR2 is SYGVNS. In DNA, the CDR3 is TGTGCCAGCAGTGAATCTGGCCGGGCCTATGGCTTCACCTTC. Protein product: CASSESGRAYGFTF.

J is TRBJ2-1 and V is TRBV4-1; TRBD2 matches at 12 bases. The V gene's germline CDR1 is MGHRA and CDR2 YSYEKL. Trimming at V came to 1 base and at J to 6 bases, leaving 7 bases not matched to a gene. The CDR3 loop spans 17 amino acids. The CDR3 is CASSQALLAGGSNEQFF. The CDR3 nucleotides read TGCGCCAGCAGCCAAGCCCTACTAGCGGGAGGCTCCAATGAGCAGTTCTTC.

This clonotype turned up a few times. The CDR3 loop reads CAISETSGPGELFF. The CDR3 nucleotides are TGTGCCATCAGTGAGACTAGCGGCCCCGGGGAGCTGTTTTTT. This sequence joins TRBV10-3 and TRBJ2-2; 8 positions agree with TRBD2. Germline V gives CDR1 ENHRY, CDR2 SYGVKD. This CDR3 has 14 amino acids. V trimming: 2 bases; J trimming: 6 bases; junction bases outside the gene matches: 2.

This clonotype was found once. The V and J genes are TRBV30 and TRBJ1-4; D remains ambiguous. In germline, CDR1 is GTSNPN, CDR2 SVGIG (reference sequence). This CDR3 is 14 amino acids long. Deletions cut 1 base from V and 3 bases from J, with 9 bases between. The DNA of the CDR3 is TGTGCCTGGAGTGCCGGGATCCCTAATGAAAAACTGTTTTTT. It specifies CAWSAGIPNEKLFF.

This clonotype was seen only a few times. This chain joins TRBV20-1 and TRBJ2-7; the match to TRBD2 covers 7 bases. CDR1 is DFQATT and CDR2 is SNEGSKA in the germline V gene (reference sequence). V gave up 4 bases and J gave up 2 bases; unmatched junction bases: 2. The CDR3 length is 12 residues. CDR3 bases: TGCAGTGCTACTCTAGCGGCCTACGAGCAGTACTTC. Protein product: CSATLAAYEQYF.

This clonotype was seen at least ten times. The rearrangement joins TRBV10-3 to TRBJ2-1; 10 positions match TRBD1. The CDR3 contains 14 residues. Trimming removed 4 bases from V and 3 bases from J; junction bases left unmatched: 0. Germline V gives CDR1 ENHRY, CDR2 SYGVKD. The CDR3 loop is CAISGTGGYNEQFF. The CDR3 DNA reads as TGTGCCATCAGTGGGACAGGGGGCTACAATGAGCAGTTCTTC.

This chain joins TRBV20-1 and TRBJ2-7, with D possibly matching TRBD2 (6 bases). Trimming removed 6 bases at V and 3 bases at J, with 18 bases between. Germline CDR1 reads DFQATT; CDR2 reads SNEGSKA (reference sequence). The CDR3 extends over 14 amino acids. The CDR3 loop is CSAIRGASVYEQYF. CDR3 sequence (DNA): TGCAGTGCCATAAGAGGGGCTAGCGTCTACGAGCAGTACTTC.

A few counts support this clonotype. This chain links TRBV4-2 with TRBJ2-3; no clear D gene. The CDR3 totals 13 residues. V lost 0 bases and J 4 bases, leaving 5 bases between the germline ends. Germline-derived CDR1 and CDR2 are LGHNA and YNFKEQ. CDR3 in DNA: TGTGCCAGCAGCCAAGATCAGGCAGATACGCAGTATTTT. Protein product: CASSQDQADTQYF.

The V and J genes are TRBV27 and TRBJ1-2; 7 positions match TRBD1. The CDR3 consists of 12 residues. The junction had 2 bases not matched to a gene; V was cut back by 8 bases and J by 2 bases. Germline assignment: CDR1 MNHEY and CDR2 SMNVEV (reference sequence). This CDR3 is CASGDRNYGYTF. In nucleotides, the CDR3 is TGTGCCAGCGGGGACAGAAACTATGGCTACACCTTC.

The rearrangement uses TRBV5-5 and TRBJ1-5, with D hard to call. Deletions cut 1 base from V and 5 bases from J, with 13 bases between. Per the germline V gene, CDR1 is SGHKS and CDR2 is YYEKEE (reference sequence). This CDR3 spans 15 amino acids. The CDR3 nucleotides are TGTGCCAGCAGCTTGACGACGTTGGCTTATCAGCCCCAGCATTTT. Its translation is CASSLTTLAYQPQHF. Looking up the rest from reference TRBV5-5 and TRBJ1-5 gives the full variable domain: DAGVTQSPTHLIKTRGQQVTLRCSPISGHKSVSWYQQVLGQGPQFIFQYYEKEERGRGNFPDRFSARQFPNYSSELNVNALLLGDSALYLCASSLTTLAYQPQHFGDGTRLSIL.

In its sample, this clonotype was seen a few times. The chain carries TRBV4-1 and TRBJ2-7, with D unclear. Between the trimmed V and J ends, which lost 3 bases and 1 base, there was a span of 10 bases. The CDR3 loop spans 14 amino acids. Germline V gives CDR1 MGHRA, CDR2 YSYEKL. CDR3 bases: TGCGCCAGCAGCCAGCGACCCCGGTCCTACGAGCAGTACTTC. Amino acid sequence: CASSQRPRSYEQYF.

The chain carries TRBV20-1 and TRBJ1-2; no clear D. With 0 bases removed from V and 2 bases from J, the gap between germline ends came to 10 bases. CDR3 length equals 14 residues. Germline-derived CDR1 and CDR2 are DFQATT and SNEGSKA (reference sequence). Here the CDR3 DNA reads TGCAGTGCTAGAGATCGGCATGGGAACTATGGCTACACCTTC. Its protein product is CSARDRHGNYGYTF.

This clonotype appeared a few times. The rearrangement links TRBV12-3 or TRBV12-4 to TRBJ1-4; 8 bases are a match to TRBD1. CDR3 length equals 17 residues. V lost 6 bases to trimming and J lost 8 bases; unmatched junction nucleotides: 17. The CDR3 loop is CASSGNPGGSRWEKLFF. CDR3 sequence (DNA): TGTGCCAGCAGCGGTAATCCAGGGGGCTCCCGTTGGGAAAAACTGTTTTTT.

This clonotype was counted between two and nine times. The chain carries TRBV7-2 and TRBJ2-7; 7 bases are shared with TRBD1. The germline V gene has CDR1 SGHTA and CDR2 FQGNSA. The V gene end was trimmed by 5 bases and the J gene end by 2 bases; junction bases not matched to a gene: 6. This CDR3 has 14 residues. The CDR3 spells CASSPNRGPYEQYF. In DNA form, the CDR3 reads TGTGCCAGCAGCCCCAACAGGGGACCCTACGAGCAGTACTTC.

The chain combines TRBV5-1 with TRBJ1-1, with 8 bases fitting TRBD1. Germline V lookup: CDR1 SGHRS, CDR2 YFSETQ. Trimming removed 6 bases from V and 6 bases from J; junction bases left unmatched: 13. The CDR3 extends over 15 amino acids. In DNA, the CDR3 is TGCGCCAGCATCAACCCCGACAGGGGTTCCGCTGAAGCTTTCTTT. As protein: CASINPDRGSAEAFF.

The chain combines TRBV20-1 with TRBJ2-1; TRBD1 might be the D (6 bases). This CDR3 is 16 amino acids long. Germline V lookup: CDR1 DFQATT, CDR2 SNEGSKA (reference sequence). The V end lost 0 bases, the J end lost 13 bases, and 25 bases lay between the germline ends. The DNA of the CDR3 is TGCAGTGCTAGAGATCGAGTATACGGGACACTGAAGACCCAGTTCTTC. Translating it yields CSARDRVYGTLKTQFF.

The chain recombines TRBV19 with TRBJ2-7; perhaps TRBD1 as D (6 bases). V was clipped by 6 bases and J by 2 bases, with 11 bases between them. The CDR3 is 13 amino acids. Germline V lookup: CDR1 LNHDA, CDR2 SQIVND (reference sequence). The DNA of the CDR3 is TGTGCCAGTAGACCCCGGGACACCTACGAGCAGTACTTC. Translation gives CASRPRDTYEQYF.

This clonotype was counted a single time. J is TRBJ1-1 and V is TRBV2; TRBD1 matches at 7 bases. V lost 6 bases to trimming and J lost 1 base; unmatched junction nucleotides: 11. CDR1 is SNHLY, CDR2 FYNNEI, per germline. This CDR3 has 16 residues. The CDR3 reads CASSLQGWDKNTEAFF. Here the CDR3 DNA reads TGTGCCAGCAGCCTACAGGGGTGGGATAAGAACACTGAAGCTTTCTTT.

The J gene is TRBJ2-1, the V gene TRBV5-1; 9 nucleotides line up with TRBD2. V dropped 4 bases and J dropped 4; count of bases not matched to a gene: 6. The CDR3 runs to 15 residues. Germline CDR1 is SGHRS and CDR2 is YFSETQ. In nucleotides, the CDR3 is TGCGCCAGCAGCGCAGCTAGCGGGGTTTACAATGAGCAGTTCTTC. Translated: CASSAASGVYNEQFF.

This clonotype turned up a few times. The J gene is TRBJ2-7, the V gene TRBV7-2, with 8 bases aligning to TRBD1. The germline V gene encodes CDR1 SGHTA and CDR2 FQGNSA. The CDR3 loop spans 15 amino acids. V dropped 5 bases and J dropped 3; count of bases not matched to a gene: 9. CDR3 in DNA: TGTGCCAGCAGCCCCCGGGACAGGCCCTACTACGAGCAGTACTTC. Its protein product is CASSPRDRPYYEQYF. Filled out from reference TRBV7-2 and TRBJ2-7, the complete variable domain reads GAGVSQSPSNKVTEKGKDVELRCDPISGHTALYWYRQSLGQGLEFLIYFQGNSAPDKSGLPSDRFSAERTGGSVSTLTIQRTQQEDSAVYLCASSPRDRPYYEQYFGPGTRLTVT.

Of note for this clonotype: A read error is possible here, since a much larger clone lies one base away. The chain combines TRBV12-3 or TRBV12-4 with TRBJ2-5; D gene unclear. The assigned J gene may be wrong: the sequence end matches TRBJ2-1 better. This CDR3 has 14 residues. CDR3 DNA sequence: TGTGCCAGCAGTTTATTTGCGTTACAAGAGACCCAGTTCTTC. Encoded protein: CASSLFALQETQFF.

The CDR3 nucleotides read TGTGCCAGCGGCGTCATGGACAAGCATGAAAAACTGTTTTTT. Translation: CASGVMDKHEKLFF. This sequence joins TRBV4-2 and TRBJ1-4; perhaps TRBD1 as D (5 bases). The CDR3 loop spans 14 amino acids. V was pared by 8 bases and J by 6 bases, with 16 bases between. The germline CDR1 and CDR2 sequences are LGHNA and YNFKEQ.

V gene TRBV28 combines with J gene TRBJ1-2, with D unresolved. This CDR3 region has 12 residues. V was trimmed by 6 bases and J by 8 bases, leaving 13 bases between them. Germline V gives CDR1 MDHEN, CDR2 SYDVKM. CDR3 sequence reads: CASSLRLSGYTF. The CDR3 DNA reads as TGTGCCAGCAGCCTCCGACTATCAGGCTACACCTTC.